Shown below are 22 T cell receptor beta chains from a single sample sequenced in a study of regulatory T cells in long-lasting Graves disease. CDR3 regions were amplified by Arm-PCR using iRepertoire HTBI primers to build TCR beta libraries. TCRdb passed the multiplex PCR reads through MiXCR, listing each CDR3 protein once. Of around 470,000 distinct CDR3 sequences listed, approximately 14% were seen once; the top ten hold 17%. The time point was: newly diagnosed GD, antithyroid drugs for less than 3 months. RNA extracted from PBMCs served as the sequencing template. The data were also submitted as part of a second study, on T cells in Graves' hyperthyroidism and ophthalmopathy.

The specimen was peripheral blood mononuclear cells (PBMCs), collected at new diagnosis, from a patient treated with antithyroid drugs. These receptors were collected from a woman between 45 and 65 years old with Graves disease.

The rearrangement uses TRBV19 and TRBJ2-1; either TRBD1 or TRBD2 may supply D (5 bases each). Germline loops: CDR1 LNHDA, CDR2 SQIVND (reference sequence). This CDR3 region has 13 residues. The V end was cut by 5 bases, the J end by 5 bases, with 10 bases between. The CDR3 here is CASSGDPDNEQFF. Written as DNA, the CDR3 is TGTGCCAGTAGTGGGGACCCGGACAATGAGCAGTTCTTC.

This clonotype was observed a handful of times. The chain employs TRBV19 and TRBJ2-1, with 10 positions matching TRBD2. The germline V gene has CDR1 LNHDA and CDR2 SQIVND (reference sequence). The J segment lost 8 bases and the V segment lost 8 bases, leaving 15 bases of the junction unmatched. The CDR3 has 16 residues. CDR3 DNA: TGTGCCAGTTCCAAGGGTACTAGCGGGACAGTCGATGAGCAGTTCTTC. Protein sequence: CASSKGTSGTVDEQFF.

This clonotype came up many times. This chain connects TRBV6-1 to TRBJ1-1, with 7 nucleotides matching TRBD1. Trimming at V came to 6 bases and at J to 11 bases, leaving 6 bases not matched to a gene. The CDR3 sequence is 11 residues long. Germline V gene lookup returns CDR1 MNHNS and CDR2 SASEGT. The chain's CDR3 is CASRNRGSAFF. As DNA, the CDR3 is TGTGCCAGCAGGAACAGGGGAAGTGCTTTCTTT.

This clonotype appeared a few times. The chain joins TRBV2 to TRBJ2-7, with 13 bases lining up with TRBD2. The CDR3 runs 13 residues. From germline, CDR1 is SNHLY and CDR2 FYNNEI. The V and J ends lost 7 bases and 6 bases, in that order; junction bases with no gene match: 3. The DNA for the CDR3 is TGTGCCAGCACGGGACTAGCGGGAAGCGAGCAGTACTTC. It encodes CASTGLAGSEQYF.

There are a few counts of this clonotype. The chain links TRBV5-1 to TRBJ2-7; D possibly corresponds to TRBD2 (6 bases). V lost 1 base and J lost 0, with 11 bases in between. Germline V gene sequence: CDR1 SGHRS, CDR2 YFSETQ. The CDR3 extends over 15 amino acids. In DNA, the CDR3 is TGCGCCAGCAGCTTGTTGACTAGGAGCTCCTACGAGCAGTACTTC. Translating it yields CASSLLTRSSYEQYF.

This clonotype was detected a few times. The gene calls are TRBV30 and TRBJ1-2; D is uncertain. CDR1 GTSNPN and CDR2 SVGIG come from the germline V gene (reference sequence). This CDR3 region has 13 residues. Trimming stripped 3 bases from V and 8 bases from J, with 16 bases between. This chain's CDR3 is CAWRGMGGAGYTF. The CDR3 nucleotides are TGTGCCTGGAGGGGGATGGGAGGAGCGGGCTACACCTTC.

This clonotype was counted only a few times. The V gene is TRBV12-3 or TRBV12-4, the J gene TRBJ2-3; a possible D gene is TRBD2 (6 bases). The CDR3 is made up of 18 amino acids. Trimming left V 8 bases short and J 0 bases short, with 24 bases between. CDR3 in amino acids: CASGGWGPGTTSTDTQYF. CDR3 coding DNA: TGTGCCAGCGGGGGGTGGGGCCCGGGGACGACTAGCACAGATACGCAGTATTTT.

The sample holds many counts of this clonotype. The rearrangement links TRBV27 to TRBJ2-2; a possible D gene is TRBD1 (6 bases). Trimming cost V 2 bases and J 1 base, with 14 bases left between them. Germline loops: CDR1 MNHEY, CDR2 SMNVEV (reference sequence). The length of the CDR3 is 17 residues. DNA for the CDR3: TGTGCCAGCAGTTTAGGGACATCGGTGGGGAACACCGGGGAGCTGTTTTTT. Its translation: CASSLGTSVGNTGELFF.

At least ten counts were recorded for this clonotype. J is TRBJ1-5 and V is TRBV28; no firm D call. CDR1 MDHEN and CDR2 SYDVKM come from the germline V gene. The CDR3 loop spans 13 amino acids. V lost 5 bases and J 9 bases, leaving 14 bases between the germline ends. Here the CDR3 DNA reads TGTGCCAGCAGTCTGGACGCCTCGGGGCCCCAGCATTTT. Encoded protein: CASSLDASGPQHF.

This clonotype was observed many times. The rearrangement links TRBV28 to TRBJ1-2; D gene ambiguous. Trimming stripped 6 bases from V and 6 bases from J, with 20 bases between. The CDR3 is 15 residues long. Germline V gene sequence: CDR1 MDHEN, CDR2 SYDVKM. The chain's CDR3 is CASRATANPSHGYTF. The DNA for the CDR3 is TGTGCCAGCAGGGCCACAGCGAACCCTTCCCATGGCTACACCTTC.

This clonotype was recorded many times. The rearrangement joins TRBV28 to TRBJ2-1, with 7 bases identical to TRBD1. Germline trimming cut 6 bases from V and 2 bases from J; bases unmatched to any gene: 7. Germline V CDR1 and CDR2: MDHEN, SYDVKM. The CDR3 is 15 amino acids. The CDR3 loop is CASRQGQVTYNEQFF. In DNA form, the CDR3 reads TGTGCCAGCAGACAAGGACAGGTGACCTACAATGAGCAGTTCTTC.

This clonotype was seen ten or more times. This sequence joins TRBV18 and TRBJ2-7, with unresolved D. V was pared by 6 bases and J by 4 bases, with 13 bases between. Germline V lookup: CDR1 KGHSH, CDR2 LQKENI. The CDR3 sequence is 13 residues long. The CDR3 coding sequence is TGTGCCAGCTCCCCCCCTCAGCAGTACGAGCAGTACTTC. This translates into CASSPPQQYEQYF.

This clonotype was found many times. The rearrangement joins TRBV7-9 to TRBJ2-5; 9 bases line up with TRBD1. This CDR3 region has 15 residues. The ends lost 1 base at V and 4 bases at J; junction bases unmatched: 4. CDR1 is SEHNR and CDR2 is FQNEAQ in the germline V gene (reference sequence). CDR3 residues: CASSLGTGGRETQYF. Written as DNA, the CDR3 is TGTGCCAGCAGCTTAGGCACAGGGGGCCGAGAGACCCAGTACTTC.

This clonotype was counted many times. The chain couples TRBV6-1 to TRBJ1-5, with D unclear. Trimming pared 6 bases from V and 4 bases from J, leaving 19 bases between. Germline CDR1 reads MNHNS; CDR2 reads SASEGT. This CDR3 comprises 16 residues. CDR3 in amino acids: CASSSWSRPVNQPQHF. Written as DNA, the CDR3 is TGTGCCAGCAGCAGCTGGAGTCGGCCAGTTAATCAGCCCCAGCATTTT.

There are many counts of this clonotype. J is TRBJ1-2 and V is TRBV11-1; unclear D gene. The CDR3 totals 13 residues. Germline V lookup: CDR1 SGHAT, CDR2 FQDESV (reference sequence). Trimming took off 5 bases at V and 3 bases at J, with 10 bases between the two ends. CDR3: CASSPSRDYGYTF. CDR3 coding DNA: TGTGCCAGCAGCCCCAGCAGAGACTATGGCTACACCTTC.

This clonotype was seen a few times. V gene TRBV6-5 combines with J gene TRBJ2-1, with D uncertain. The V end lost 0 bases, the J end lost 9 bases, and 12 bases lay between the germline ends. The CDR3 is 14 amino acids. From germline, CDR1 is MNHEY and CDR2 SVGAGI. This CDR3 is CASSYSSSLREQFF. DNA of the CDR3: TGTGCCAGCAGTTACTCGTCGAGTTTGCGTGAGCAGTTCTTC.

This clonotype was detected ten times or more. V usage is TRBV28 and J usage is TRBJ1-5; D is undetermined. Trimming removed 3 bases from V and 3 bases from J, with 3 bases in between. Germline assignment: CDR1 MDHEN and CDR2 SYDVKM. This CDR3 has 12 amino acids. The DNA of the CDR3 is TGTGCCAGCAGTTTGAACAATCAGCCCCAGCATTTT. The encoded protein is CASSLNNQPQHF.

This clonotype was seen only a few times. This chain links TRBV10-1 with TRBJ2-1; 12 bases fit TRBD2. V was clipped by 6 bases and J by 7 bases; unmatched bases: 7. This CDR3 region has 15 residues. Germline values: CDR1 WNHNN, CDR2 SYGVQD (reference sequence). The CDR3 sequence is CASSSTSGSGNEQFF. The CDR3 DNA reads as TGCGCCAGCAGCTCGACTAGCGGGAGTGGTAATGAGCAGTTCTTC.

The chain uses TRBV27 and TRBJ2-3; D is unclear. Trimming cost V 6 bases and J 0 bases, with 16 bases left between them. The CDR3 spans 16 residues. CDR1 MNHEY and CDR2 SMNVEV come from the germline V gene (reference sequence). CDR3 sequence (DNA): TGTGCCAGCAGAGATACCTCGACGGCGAGCACAGATACGCAGTATTTT. This sequence encodes CASRDTSTASTDTQYF.

This clonotype was seen a few times. The genes are TRBV29-1 and TRBJ2-1, with 7 bases lining up with TRBD1. The CDR3 covers 13 residues. CDR1 and CDR2 (germline): SQVTM, ANQGSEA. J lost 3 bases, V lost 7 bases, and 6 bases had no gene match. The CDR3 coding sequence is TGCAGCGCCCAGGGGGTGGACTACAATGAGCAGTTCTTC. It encodes CSAQGVDYNEQFF.

Ten or more counts support this clonotype. This chain joins TRBV20-1 and TRBJ1-5; D unresolved. Trimming pared 0 bases from V and 6 bases from J, leaving 9 bases between. Germline V gene lookup returns CDR1 DFQATT and CDR2 SNEGSKA (reference sequence). The CDR3 runs to 13 residues. Here the CDR3 DNA reads TGCAGTGCTAGAGAGGAAATCGGTCAGCCCCAGCATTTT. Encoded protein: CSAREEIGQPQHF.

This clonotype was seen many times. The V gene is TRBV9, the J gene TRBJ2-1; perhaps TRBD2 as D (6 bases). Matching the DNA end better, TRBJ2-5 makes the J call doubtful. The CDR3 has 14 amino acids. Germline loops: CDR1 SGDLS, CDR2 YYNGEE. The CDR3 DNA sequence: TGTGCCAGCAGTCAGGCCGGGAGTGGAGAGACCCAGTACTTC. This translates into CASSQAGSGETQYF.